The present T cell receptor (beta chain) was sequenced within a study of shared clonotypes between healthy human individuals. Points from the study as a whole: Sharing across several donors was seen in 4.5% to 6.5% of naive CD4 clonotypes. Non-shared clonotypes displayed generation probabilities falling below those of clonotypes present in all four donors.

This CDR3 has 14 amino acids. The germline V gene has CDR1 SGHVS and CDR2 FQNEAQ. The V end was cut by 3 bases, the J end by 2 bases, with 10 bases between. Concerning this clone itself: Its target is not known.

The table came from immunoSEQ multiplex PCR; TCRdb's copy has only in-frame clones and leaves some out. The profile covers some 580,000 clones, with 97% appearing a single time and roughly 0.055% taken by the ten largest. The chain is built from TRBV7-8 and TRBJ2-5; D gene uncertain. The clonotype comes from a woman aged 25-40 years in good health. Sequenced input: naive CD4+ T cells sorted from blood. This sample's subset: CD45RA+ positively selected. The CDR3 sequence: CASSFPRAQETQYF. CDR3 sequence (DNA): TGTGCCAGCAGCTTCCCCCGTGCTCAAGAGACCCAGTACTTC. Full variable domain (missing parts from reference TRBV7-8 and TRBJ2-5): GAGVSQSPRYKVAKRGQDVALRCDPISGHVSLFWYQQALGQGPEFLTYFQNEAQLDKSGLPSDRFFAERPEGSVSTLKIQRTQQEDSAVYLCASSFPRAQETQYFGPGTRLLVL.